The present entry profiles one T cell receptor beta chain with its context. This sample stems from a study of T cell responses to AZD1222 COVID-19 vaccine. The assay was immunoSEQ multiplex PCR, and TCRdb's table has in-frame clones only and misses some. The sample holds 79,000 or so clones, 70% to 80% seen once. The TCR sequence derives from an adult who received the MenACWY meningococcal vaccine as a control. Sequenced here: peripheral blood, sampled 28 days after the second dose of the MenACWY control vaccine.

Here the CDR3 reads CASTVRLSSDQPQHF. CDR3 bases: TGTGCCAGCACCGTGCGGCTTAGCTCCGATCAGCCCCAGCATTTT. The chain uses TRBV6-5 and TRBJ1-5; D not certain. This CDR3 region has 15 residues. Per the germline V gene, CDR1 is MNHEY and CDR2 is SVGAGI. Trimming cost V 7 bases and J 5 bases, with 18 bases left between them.